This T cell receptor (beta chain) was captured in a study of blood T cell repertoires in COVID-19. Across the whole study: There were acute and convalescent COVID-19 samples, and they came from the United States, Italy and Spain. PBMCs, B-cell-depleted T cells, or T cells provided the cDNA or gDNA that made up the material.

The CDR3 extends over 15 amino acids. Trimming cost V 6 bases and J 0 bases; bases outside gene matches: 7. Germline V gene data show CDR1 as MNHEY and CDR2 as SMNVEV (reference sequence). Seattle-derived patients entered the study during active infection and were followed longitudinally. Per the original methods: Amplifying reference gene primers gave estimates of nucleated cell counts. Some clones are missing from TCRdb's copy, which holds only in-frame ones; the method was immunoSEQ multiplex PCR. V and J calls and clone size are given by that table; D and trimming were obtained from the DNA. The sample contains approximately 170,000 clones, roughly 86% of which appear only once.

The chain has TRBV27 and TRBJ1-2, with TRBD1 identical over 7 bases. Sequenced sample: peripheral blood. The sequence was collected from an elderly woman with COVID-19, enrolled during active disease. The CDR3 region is CASRPTGAANYGYTF. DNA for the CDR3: TGTGCCAGCAGACCAACAGGGGCGGCTAACTATGGCTACACCTTC.